This entry concerns a single T cell receptor (beta chain). No cognate antigen has been identified for it. No clone much larger than this one lies a single base away; base qualities are absent. From the cysteine through the phenylalanine, the CDR3 covers 15 amino acids. The CDR3 DNA has 45 bases and is translated from base 1. From V the trimming removes 5 bases and from J it removes 6 bases, while the gene matches leave 5 bases of the junction unaccounted for. Taken from the germline V gene (reference sequence), the CDR1 and CDR2 loops are LNHDA and SQIVND. The sample is drawn from a study of shared clonotypes between healthy human individuals (TCRdb year 2020). With regard to the full study: A couple of women and a few men aged 18 to 49 years were included in the cohort. For each donor, CD4 naive and CD4 memory were each given three plates, CD8 naive was given two plates, and CD8 memory was given one plate. To estimate repertoire size and how much clonotypes are shared between individuals, the study performed deep sequencing of blood TCR repertoires from a few healthy adults. Libraries were prepared and TCR repertoires were sequenced by different laboratories using diverse techniques, in order to increase sequencing depth and limit assay-specific biases. Per donor, leukapheresis produced somewhere between about 0.8 and 9.5 billion PBMCs.

The donors were healthy, HIV-negative adults who had no recently reported acute infections or vaccinations. All donors were Caucasian adults living in Nashville, Tennessee, USA. CD4+ T cells were enriched through magnetic negative selection, after which naive cells were positively selected on CD45RA and the remaining negative fraction served as the memory subset. Blood was obtained by leukapheresis, after which PBMCs were separated by Ficoll-Histopaque density gradient centrifugation and cryopreserved in liquid nitrogen vapor phase. Analytical flow cytometry was used to check the purity and quantity of each magnetically sorted T cell population. Each sorted fraction had its genomic DNA isolated and then quantified by UV absorbance on a Nanodrop 2000c. TCR CDR3 regions were amplified from genomic DNA by multiplex PCR using the deep immunoSEQ assay. Extracted genomic DNA from each cell subset was distributed evenly across all wells of several immunoSEQ 96-well plates, and each plate was treated as a replicate. For sorted subsets, each replicate PCR was loaded with roughly 0.2 ug genomic DNA, equivalent to 32,000 or so T cell genomes. Purified libraries were measured with a Qubit 3.0 fluorometer, size-checked on a Bioanalyzer 2100, and measured again with the KAPA Library Quantification kit. Every immunoSEQ 96-well plate was sequenced on a separate single-read 150-cycle Illumina NextSeq 550 flow cell. In the original analysis: Because only junctional sequences without quality scores were contained in the immunoSEQ output, filtering matching that applied to full-length reads could not be performed. Sequences were annotated with PyIR, a Python wrapper for IgBLAST v1.9, using IMGT germline references to assign V/J genes and CDR3. Reads with weak V/J assignments (E-value above 1e-6), missing CDR3, stop codons, out-of-frame junctions, or ambiguous translated residues were removed. V3J clonotypes were defined by identical inferred V gene, J gene, and CDR3 amino acid sequence. The percentage overlap between two repertoires was calculated by dividing the number of shared unique clonotypes by the size of the smaller repertoire. Richness of each repertoire was evaluated using RTK rarefaction, the Chao1 estimator, and Recon v2.1 estimates of unobserved clonotypes. Generation probabilities were computed with OLGA for all TCRbeta clonotypes obtained by the gDNA method from several donors. The table comes from immuneACCESS by way of TCRdb, which keeps in-frame sequences with V and J called. Part of the clones is missing from these tables; in studies checked, under half for an unresolved V gene and the rest for unknown reasons. V and J calls and clone size are those listed in that table; D and trimming were worked out from the DNA. The sample table records about a million clones; about 75% of these occur just once. The ten most abundant clones make up 1.4% of the sample.

The paper as a whole reports these results and caveats: Because the study included a small number of donors, the genetic and exposure-history diversity represented was limited. Estimated clonotype richness was generally larger for naive than for memory subsets. Approximately 4.8% of naive CD4, 3.5% of naive CD8, approximately 2% of memory CD4, and 0.4% of memory CD8 clonotypes were shared across several donors. Compared with non-shared clonotypes, clonotypes shared by all four sorted-subset donors had higher generation probabilities. Based on pairwise subsampling, the degree of clonotype sharing among donors was expected to be affected by sequencing depth. Sampling was restricted to blood, and TCR repertoires in tissues likely differ from the TCR repertoires found in blood. Even with the large sequencing depth, rarefaction of the sorted-subset datasets indicated that sequencing was incomplete.

The chain is made from TRBV19 and TRBJ1-5, and TRBD1 aligns with 12 junction nucleotides. Sequences were obtained from memory CD4+ T cells sorted from blood. This specimen's cell subset or site label, interpreted: CD45RA-negative fraction. The clonotype was recovered from a man younger than 35 in good health. The nucleotide sequence reads TGTGCCAGTAGTTCCCGGGACAGGGGGCCTCAGCCCCAGCATTTT. Its amino acids are CASSSRDRGPQPQHF.